Reported below is one TCR beta chain. From germline, CDR1 is SGHVS and CDR2 FQNEAQ. The V and J ends lost 4 bases and 7 bases, in that order; junction bases with no gene match: 3. This CDR3 comprises 13 residues. Only in-frame clones appear in the TCRdb table, and some are missing; sequencing was by immunoSEQ multiplex PCR. This table has around 26,000 clones, approximately 80% appearing once. This sample is drawn from a study of OX40 agonist ivuxolimab in advanced cancers. Study context: It was permissible to have had prior anti-PD-1, anti-PD-L1 or anti-CTLA-4 therapy, and around 40% had some.

Samples of blood were obtained at baseline, on cycle 4 day 1, and on cycle 7 day 1. This sample comprised CD4+ or CD8+ T cells sorted from blood, obtained in a trial of the OX40 agonist ivuxolimab. The V call is TRBV7-8, the J call TRBJ1-5; TRBD1 matches at 8 bases. The source of this sequence is an adult with an advanced solid tumor such as melanoma, head and neck, liver or kidney cancer. CDR3 amino acids: CASSSDRGQPQHF. CDR3 bases: TGTGCCAGCAGCTCTGACAGGGGCCAGCCCCAGCATTTT.